The 30 T cell receptor beta chains given below trace back to one sample, sequenced in a study of OX40 agonist ivuxolimab in advanced cancers. Some clones are missing from TCRdb's copy, which holds only in-frame ones; the method was immunoSEQ multiplex PCR. The sample holds around 83,000 clones, 91% seen once. Sequenced here: CD4+ or CD8+ T cells sorted from blood, sampled in a trial of the OX40 agonist ivuxolimab. The receptors were gathered from an adult with an advanced solid tumor such as melanoma, head and neck, liver or kidney cancer.

V usage is TRBV28 and J usage is TRBJ2-5; no clear D. Germline V gene sequence: CDR1 MDHEN, CDR2 SYDVKM. The length of the CDR3 is 16 residues. Trimming pared 4 bases from V and 4 bases from J, leaving 19 bases between. This CDR3 is CASSSMKEEYLETQYF. The CDR3 bases are TGTGCCAGCAGTTCGATGAAGGAAGAATATCTAGAGACCCAGTACTTC.

V usage is TRBV7-2 and J usage is TRBJ2-3; D not resolved. V shed 4 bases and J shed 0 bases, with 5 bases lying between them. The CDR3 covers 13 residues. Looked up from germline, CDR1 is SGHTA and CDR2 is FQGNSA. This CDR3 reads CASSSASTDTQYF. CDR3 DNA sequence: TGTGCCAGCAGCTCCGCTAGCACAGATACGCAGTATTTT.

This chain uses TRBV27 with TRBJ2-7; D remains ambiguous. Trimming left V 5 bases short and J 7 bases short, with 15 bases between. Germline V lookup: CDR1 MNHEY, CDR2 SMNVEV (reference sequence). The CDR3 contains 13 residues. The CDR3 coding sequence is TGTGCCAGCAGTCGTTCTGGTGTTAAAGAGCAGTACTTC. This codes for CASSRSGVKEQYF.

There are a few counts of this clone. One junction end disagrees with the germline gene, perhaps due to a read error. The chain combines TRBV7-7 with TRBJ2-1; possibly TRBD1 for D (5 bases). Germline-derived CDR1 and CDR2 are SSHAT and FNYEAQ (reference sequence). The CDR3 is made up of 13 amino acids. The CDR3: CASSLGVDNEQFF. In nucleotides, the CDR3 is TGTGCTAGCAGCTTAGGGGTTGACAATGAGCAGTTCTTC.

This chain connects TRBV10-3 to TRBJ2-1, with 14 positions matching TRBD2. The CDR3 is 15 amino acids. The germline gives CDR1 ENHRY, CDR2 SYGVKD. The V gene end was trimmed by 7 bases and the J gene end by 7 bases; junction bases not matched to a gene: 6. The CDR3 nucleotides read TGTGCCATCACCGGGACTAGCGGGAGTAGAAATGAGCAGTTCTTC. Translating it yields CAITGTSGSRNEQFF.

V is TRBV29-1 and J is TRBJ2-7; TRBD1 matches at 9 bases. This CDR3 has 13 amino acids. J was trimmed by 1 base and V by 6 bases; bases with no gene match: 4. Germline CDR1 is SQVTM and CDR2 is ANQGSEA. The CDR3 nucleotides are TGCAGCGTGGGGACAGGGCGGTCCTACGAGCAGTACTTC. It is translated as CSVGTGRSYEQYF.

The chain couples TRBV5-1 to TRBJ2-3; D possibly corresponds to TRBD1 (6 bases). CDR1 is SGHRS and CDR2 is YFSETQ in the germline V gene. The CDR3 length is 16 residues. V dropped 2 bases and J dropped 8 bases, with 21 bases sitting between them. The CDR3: CASSFFSGTTQGTQYF. CDR3 nucleotide sequence: TGCGCCAGCAGCTTTTTCTCCGGGACCACACAGGGTACGCAGTATTTT.

V usage is TRBV19 and J usage is TRBJ1-5; tentative D call: TRBD1 (5 bases). CDR1 is LNHDA and CDR2 is SQIVND in the germline V gene (reference sequence). The germline V and J ends were trimmed by 6 bases and 5 bases, with 11 bases remaining between them. The CDR3 contains 13 residues. The CDR3 region is CASSTDRYQPQHF. In DNA, the CDR3 is TGTGCCAGTAGCACCGACAGATATCAGCCCCAGCATTTT.

V is TRBV18 and J is TRBJ1-2; 9 bases match TRBD1. Germline loops: CDR1 KGHSH, CDR2 LQKENI. The CDR3 runs to 17 residues. J was trimmed by 4 bases and V by 0 bases; bases with no gene match: 9. The CDR3 sequence is CASSPPETGGAPYGYTF. In DNA form, the CDR3 reads TGTGCCAGCTCACCACCCGAGACAGGGGGAGCCCCCTATGGCTACACCTTC.

This chain joins TRBV11-2 and TRBJ2-7, with TRBD2 identical over 11 bases. Trimming took 0 bases from V and 13 from J; bases not matched to a gene: 8. The CDR3 consists of 14 residues. Germline V gene data show CDR1 as SGHAT and CDR2 as FQNNGV. The CDR3 is CASSLDPVAGGPYF. CDR3 sequence (DNA): TGTGCCAGCAGCTTAGATCCGGTAGCGGGAGGGCCTTACTTC.

The chain has TRBV6-6 and TRBJ1-5, with 11 positions matching TRBD1. Germline V lookup: CDR1 MNHNY, CDR2 SVGAGI (reference sequence). This CDR3 has 14 amino acids. V was clipped by 5 bases and J by 6 bases; unmatched bases: 3. Here the CDR3 DNA reads TGTGCCAGCAGTGAGGGACAGGGGGTTCAGCCCCAGCATTTT. Protein sequence: CASSEGQGVQPQHF.

The V call is TRBV6-6, the J call TRBJ2-1; 9 bases fit TRBD1. After removal of 6 bases from V and 0 bases from J, the junction contained 3 bases not matched to a gene. The germline V gene has CDR1 MNHNY and CDR2 SVGAGI (reference sequence). The CDR3 is made up of 15 amino acids. CDR3 sequence reads: CASSQQGASYNEQFF. In DNA, the CDR3 is TGTGCCAGCAGCCAACAGGGGGCCTCCTACAATGAGCAGTTCTTC.

The chain joins TRBV5-1 to TRBJ2-1, with TRBD1 matching over 8 bases. Per germline, CDR1 SGHRS and CDR2 YFSETQ. This CDR3 contains 14 residues. V was pared by 2 bases and J by 9 bases, with 7 bases of the junction left unmatched. CDR3 residues: CASSLGTGFGEQFF. The CDR3, as DNA: TGCGCCAGCAGCTTAGGGACAGGATTCGGTGAGCAGTTCTTC.

The chain has TRBV19 and TRBJ1-1, with TRBD1 matching 9 bases. The CDR3 is 13 residues long. Germline V gives CDR1 LNHDA, CDR2 SQIVND (reference sequence). The J segment lost 1 base and the V segment lost 8 bases, leaving 2 bases of the junction unmatched. The CDR3 DNA reads TGTGCCAGTTCGGACAGGGGGAACACTGAAGCTTTCTTT. The encoded protein is CASSDRGNTEAFF.

V gene TRBV29-1 combines with J gene TRBJ2-5, with TRBD1 matching over 10 bases. Germline V gene sequence: CDR1 SQVTM, CDR2 ANQGSEA. Trimming took 0 bases from V and 3 from J; bases not matched to a gene: 4. This CDR3 is built from 15 residues. CDR3: CSVEDLTGGEETQYF. The CDR3 region has the DNA TGCAGCGTTGAAGATCTGACAGGGGGCGAAGAGACCCAGTACTTC.

This sequence joins TRBV19 and TRBJ1-2; D call uncertain. Trimming stripped 5 bases from V and 0 bases from J, with 10 bases between. From germline, CDR1 is LNHDA and CDR2 SQIVND (reference sequence). This CDR3 comprises 14 residues. Written as DNA, the CDR3 is TGTGCCAGTAGTGCGCAAATTTCTAACTATGGCTACACCTTC. Translated, it gives CASSAQISNYGYTF.

Only one count was recorded for this clone. This chain links TRBV5-1 with TRBJ1-2; TRBD1 aligns across 7 bases. This CDR3 contains 14 residues. Germline V gene lookup returns CDR1 SGHRS and CDR2 YFSETQ. V trimming: 0 bases; J trimming: 6 bases; junction bases outside the gene matches: 5. The CDR3 sequence: CASSLDRGGHGYTF. The CDR3 DNA reads TGCGCCAGCAGCTTGGACAGGGGAGGTCATGGCTACACCTTC.

This chain links TRBV11-2 with TRBJ1-2, with a possible D match to TRBD1 (6 bases). The CDR3 extends over 17 amino acids. Trimming removed 6 bases at V and 4 bases at J, with 24 bases between. CDR1 and CDR2 from the germline V gene are SGHAT and FQNNGV. CDR3 sequence: CASSPRSTPTGVYGYTF. CDR3 DNA: TGTGCCAGCAGTCCTAGATCCACGCCGACAGGAGTCTATGGCTACACCTTC.

J is TRBJ2-5 and V is TRBV2; possible D gene TRBD1, 5 bases. Germline CDR1 reads SNHLY; CDR2 reads FYNNEI. V was pared by 8 bases and J by 4 bases, with 14 bases between. CDR3 length: 13 amino acids. The CDR3 sequence: CASSQGIRETQYF. CDR3 DNA sequence: TGTGCCAGCTCCCAGGGAATTAGAGAGACCCAGTACTTC.

This rearrangement joins TRBV7-2 to TRBJ2-7, with no clear D. This CDR3 comprises 15 residues. CDR1 and CDR2 (germline): SGHTA, FQGNSA. Trimming left V 4 bases short and J 3 bases short, with 16 bases between. CDR3 sequence (DNA): TGTGCCAGCAGCTCAACCGGGTCCGCCAACTACGAGCAGTACTTC. Its translation: CASSSTGSANYEQYF.

The chain has TRBV10-3 and TRBJ2-7; 8 bases line up with TRBD2. Germline lookup yields CDR1 ENHRY and CDR2 SYGVKD. The length of the CDR3 is 14 residues. The V gene end was trimmed by 4 bases and the J gene end by 2 bases; junction bases not matched to a gene: 4. The DNA for the CDR3 is TGTGCCATCAGTGTTACTAGCGGCGCCTACGAGCAGTACTTC. This sequence encodes CAISVTSGAYEQYF.

The rearrangement joins TRBV9 to TRBJ2-5; D is ambiguous. The CDR3 spans 13 residues. Trimming took off 2 bases at V and 4 bases at J, with 9 bases between the two ends. CDR1 and CDR2 (germline): SGDLS, YYNGEE. CDR3 nucleotides: TGTGCCAGCAGCGTTTCCCCCCCAGAGACCCAGTACTTC. It translates to CASSVSPPETQYF.

The chain employs TRBV28 and TRBJ2-3; D perhaps matches TRBD2 (6 bases). Trimming took off 6 bases at V and 0 bases at J, with 13 bases between the two ends. This CDR3 has 15 residues. Germline loops: CDR1 MDHEN, CDR2 SYDVKM. CDR3 nucleotides: TGTGCCAGCAGAGCAGGACTACTCAGCACAGATACGCAGTATTTT. The encoded protein is CASRAGLLSTDTQYF.

The chain is built from TRBV19 and TRBJ1-1; D is ambiguous. V lost 5 bases and J 0 bases, leaving 7 bases between the germline ends. The germline V gene has CDR1 LNHDA and CDR2 SQIVND (reference sequence). The CDR3 consists of 13 residues. The CDR3 reads CASSSRLNTEAFF. CDR3 DNA sequence: TGTGCCAGTAGTTCCAGGCTGAACACTGAAGCTTTCTTT.

There are a few counts of this clone. The chain is built from TRBV7-2 and TRBJ2-7; the match to TRBD2 covers 14 bases. CDR1 is SGHTA and CDR2 is FQGNSA in the germline V gene. This CDR3 has 16 amino acids. The V segment lost 3 bases and the J segment 0 bases; nucleotides outside the gene matches: 1. In DNA form, the CDR3 reads TGTGCCAGCAGCTTCGGGACTAGCGGGAGCTCCTACGAGCAGTACTTC. It encodes CASSFGTSGSSYEQYF.

The J gene is TRBJ1-2, the V gene TRBV25-1; weak D call: TRBD1 (6 bases). The CDR3 totals 15 residues. CDR1 is MGHDK and CDR2 is SYGVNS in the germline V gene. Trimming removed 5 bases from V and 0 bases from J, with 13 bases in between. CDR3: CASSPSGATNYGYTF. CDR3 in DNA: TGTGCCAGCAGTCCATCGGGGGCGACTAACTATGGCTACACCTTC.

The chain carries TRBV30 and TRBJ2-3; D perhaps matches TRBD2 (6 bases). The CDR3 is 13 amino acids. The V end was cut by 1 base, the J end by 10 bases, with 15 bases between. Germline V lookup: CDR1 GTSNPN, CDR2 SVGIG (reference sequence). DNA of the CDR3: TGTGCCTGGAGTGCCCCTTTAGCGGTTCCGCAGTATTTT. Its translation: CAWSAPLAVPQYF.

The chain links TRBV2 to TRBJ2-1; 12 bases fit TRBD2. Germline CDR1 is SNHLY and CDR2 is FYNNEI. This CDR3 spans 15 amino acids. V lost 9 bases to trimming and J lost 2 bases; unmatched junction nucleotides: 5. CDR3: CASGRLAGAYNEQFF. The CDR3 coding sequence is TGTGCCAGTGGGAGACTAGCGGGAGCCTACAATGAGCAGTTCTTC. Full variable domain (rest looked up from reference TRBV2 and TRBJ2-1): EPEVTQTPSHQVTQMGQEVILRCVPISNHLYFYWYRQILGQKVEFLVSFYNNEISEKSEIFDDQFSVERPDGSNFTLKIRSTKLEDSAMYFCASGRLAGAYNEQFFGPGTRLTVL.

This clone occurred once. The rearrangement uses TRBV7-2 and TRBJ2-2; maybe TRBD1 (6 bases). V shed 5 bases and J shed 8 bases, with 12 bases lying between them. This CDR3 has 13 residues. CDR1 and CDR2 (germline): SGHTA, FQGNSA. The CDR3 region has the DNA TGTGCCAGCAGCGCCCAGGGGCCGGGGGAGCTGTTTTTT. Protein: CASSAQGPGELFF.

The V and J genes are TRBV2 and TRBJ2-1; 9 bases fit TRBD1. Per the germline V gene, CDR1 is SNHLY and CDR2 is FYNNEI. V shed 6 bases and J 7 bases; nucleotides not matched to a gene: 16. The CDR3 runs to 17 residues. The CDR3: CASSPTPSGTGSNEQFF. CDR3 nucleotides: TGTGCCAGCAGCCCCACTCCTTCCGGGACAGGGTCAAATGAGCAGTTCTTC.